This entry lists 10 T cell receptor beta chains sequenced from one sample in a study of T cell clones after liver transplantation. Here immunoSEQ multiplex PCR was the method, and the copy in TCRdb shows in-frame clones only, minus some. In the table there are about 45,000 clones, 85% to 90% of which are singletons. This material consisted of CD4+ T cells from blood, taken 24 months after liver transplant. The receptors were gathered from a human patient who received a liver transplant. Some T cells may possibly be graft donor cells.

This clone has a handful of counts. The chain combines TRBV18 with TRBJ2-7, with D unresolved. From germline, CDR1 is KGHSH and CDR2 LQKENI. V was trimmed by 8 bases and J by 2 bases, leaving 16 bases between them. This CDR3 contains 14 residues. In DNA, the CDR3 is TGTGCCAGCGCAAGGGTCGAAATCCCCTACGAGCAGTACTTC. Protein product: CASARVEIPYEQYF.

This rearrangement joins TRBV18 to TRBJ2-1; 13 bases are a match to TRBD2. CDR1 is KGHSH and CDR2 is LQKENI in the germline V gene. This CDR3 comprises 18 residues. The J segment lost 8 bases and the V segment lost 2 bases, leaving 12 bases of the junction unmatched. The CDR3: CASSPLRTSGGSRDEQFF. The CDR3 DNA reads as TGTGCCAGCTCACCATTACGGACTAGCGGGGGATCGAGGGATGAGCAGTTCTTC.

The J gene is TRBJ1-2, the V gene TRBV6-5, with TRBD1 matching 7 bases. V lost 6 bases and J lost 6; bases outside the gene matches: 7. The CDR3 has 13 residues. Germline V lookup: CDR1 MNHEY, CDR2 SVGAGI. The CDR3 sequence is CASRGRGRDGYTF. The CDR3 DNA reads TGTGCCAGCAGGGGAAGGGGGCGCGATGGCTACACCTTC.

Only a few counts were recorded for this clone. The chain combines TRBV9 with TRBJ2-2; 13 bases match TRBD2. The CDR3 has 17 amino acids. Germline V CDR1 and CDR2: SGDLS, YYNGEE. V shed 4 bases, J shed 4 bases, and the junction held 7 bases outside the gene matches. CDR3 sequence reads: CASSPTSGGPTTGELFF. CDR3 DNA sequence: TGTGCCAGCAGCCCGACTAGCGGGGGGCCAACCACCGGGGAGCTGTTTTTT.

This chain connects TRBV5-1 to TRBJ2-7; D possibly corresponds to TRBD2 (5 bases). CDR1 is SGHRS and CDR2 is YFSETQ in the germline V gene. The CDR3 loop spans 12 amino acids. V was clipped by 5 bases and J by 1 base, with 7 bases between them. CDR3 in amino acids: CASSRRSYEQYF. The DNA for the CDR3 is TGCGCCAGCAGTAGGAGGTCCTACGAGCAGTACTTC.

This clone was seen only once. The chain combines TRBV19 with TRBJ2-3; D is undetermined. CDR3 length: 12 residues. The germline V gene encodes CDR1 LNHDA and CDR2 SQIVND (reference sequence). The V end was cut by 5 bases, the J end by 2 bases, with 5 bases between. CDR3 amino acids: CASSPNTDTQYF. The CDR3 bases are TGTGCCAGTAGTCCCAACACAGATACGCAGTATTTT.

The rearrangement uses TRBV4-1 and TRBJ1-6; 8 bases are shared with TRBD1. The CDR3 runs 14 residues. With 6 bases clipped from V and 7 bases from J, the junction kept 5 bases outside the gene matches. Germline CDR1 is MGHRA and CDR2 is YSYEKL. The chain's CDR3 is CASRGQGGNSPLHF. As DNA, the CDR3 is TGCGCCAGCAGAGGACAGGGAGGGAATTCACCCCTCCACTTT.

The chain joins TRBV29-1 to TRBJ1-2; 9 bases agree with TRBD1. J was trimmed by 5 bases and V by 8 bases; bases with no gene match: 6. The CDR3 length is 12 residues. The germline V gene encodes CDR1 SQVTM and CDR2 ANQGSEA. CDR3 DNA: TGCAGCTCCGGGGACAGGGATTATGGCTACACCTTC. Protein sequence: CSSGDRDYGYTF. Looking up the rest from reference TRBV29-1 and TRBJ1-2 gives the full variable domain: SAVISQKPSRDICQRGTSLTIQCQVDSQVTMMFWYRQQPGQSLTLIATANQGSEATYESGFVIDKFPISRPNLTFSTLTVSNMSPEDSSIYLCSSGDRDYGYTFGSGTRLTVV.

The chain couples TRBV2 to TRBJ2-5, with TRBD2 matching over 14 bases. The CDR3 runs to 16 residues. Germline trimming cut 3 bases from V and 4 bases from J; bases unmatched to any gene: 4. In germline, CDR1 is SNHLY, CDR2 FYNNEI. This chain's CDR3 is CASSDQTSGRGETQYF. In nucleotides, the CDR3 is TGTGCCAGCAGTGACCAGACTAGCGGGAGGGGAGAGACCCAGTACTTC. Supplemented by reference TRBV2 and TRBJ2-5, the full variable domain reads EPEVTQTPSHQVTQMGQEVILRCVPISNHLYFYWYRQILGQKVEFLVSFYNNEISEKSEIFDDQFSVERPDGSNFTLKIRSTKLEDSAMYFCASSDQTSGRGETQYFGPGTRLLVL.

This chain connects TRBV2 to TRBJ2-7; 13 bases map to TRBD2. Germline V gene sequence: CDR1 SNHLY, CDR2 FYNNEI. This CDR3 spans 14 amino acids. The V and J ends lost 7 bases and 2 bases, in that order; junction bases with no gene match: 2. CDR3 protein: CASKLAGGPYEQYF. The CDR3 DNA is TGTGCCAGCAAACTAGCGGGAGGGCCCTACGAGCAGTACTTC.